This passage covers 14 T cell receptor beta chains from one sample sequenced in a study of blood T cells in healthy people across ages. Then a second PCR, running about 6 to 12 cycles, was carried out with a sample-barcoded 5' primer and a J-beta primer mix. TCRdb reanalysed the 5' RACE reads using MiXCR and keeps one entry per CDR3 protein. The table shows fewer than 800,000 distinct CDR3 sequences, with around 21% occurring only once. Sequenced input: blood. These receptors were collected from a man in his sixties or seventies in good health.

This clonotype occurred many times. The rearrangement joins TRBV20-1 to TRBJ2-7, with 7 bases that match TRBD2. V was pared by 1 base and J by 3 bases, with 3 bases of the junction left unmatched. This CDR3 contains 13 residues. Germline V lookup: CDR1 DFQATT, CDR2 SNEGSKA (reference sequence). The CDR3 spells CSARVERGYEQYF. Written as DNA, the CDR3 is TGCAGTGCTAGAGTGGAGCGGGGCTACGAGCAGTACTTC.

This clonotype came up many times. The rearrangement uses TRBV4-2 and TRBJ2-7; TRBD2 matches at 8 bases. Looked up from germline, CDR1 is LGHNA and CDR2 is YNFKEQ. Trimming removed 5 bases from V and 3 bases from J; junction bases left unmatched: 3. This CDR3 has 13 amino acids. The CDR3 spells CASSAAGVYEQYF. The CDR3 DNA follows: TGTGCCAGCAGCGCAGCGGGAGTCTACGAGCAGTACTTC.

This clonotype occurred a few times. This chain joins TRBV3-1 and TRBJ2-3, with D hard to call. Germline V gene data show CDR1 as LGHDT and CDR2 as YNNKEL (reference sequence). V was trimmed by 2 bases and J by 6 bases, leaving 9 bases between them. This CDR3 is built from 13 residues. The CDR3 nucleotides are TGTGCCAGCAGCCAACGCTTGGAGGATACGCAGTATTTT. It codes for CASSQRLEDTQYF.

This clonotype was seen repeatedly, ten times or more. The chain combines TRBV2 with TRBJ2-1; 8 nucleotides match TRBD2. There are 18 residues in the CDR3. The V segment lost 4 bases and the J segment 3 bases; nucleotides outside the gene matches: 14. Germline loops: CDR1 SNHLY, CDR2 FYNNEI. CDR3 DNA sequence: TGTGCCAGCAGTGGCGCCATTCACCGGGAGGGCCGCTACAATGAGCAGTTCTTC. Protein product: CASSGAIHREGRYNEQFF. The complete variable domain, with remaining parts taken from reference TRBV2 and TRBJ2-1, reads EPEVTQTPSHQVTQMGQEVILRCVPISNHLYFYWYRQILGQKVEFLVSFYNNEISEKSEIFDDQFSVERPDGSNFTLKIRSTKLEDSAMYFCASSGAIHREGRYNEQFFGPGTRLTVL.

This clonotype was counted between two and nine times. Its ends do not fully match the called genes, so a read error is possible. This chain connects TRBV6-1 to TRBJ2-1, with 8 bases matching TRBD2. Germline-derived CDR1 and CDR2 are MNHNS and SASEGT. This CDR3 contains 17 residues. The CDR3 here is CASSQLGSGSSYNEQLF. CDR3 coding DNA: TGTGCCAGCAGTCAGCTAGGGAGCGGGAGCTCCTACAATGAGCAGCTCTTC.

Here the CDR3 reads CASSYGTLVSNQETQYF. The CDR3 DNA follows: TGTGCCAGCAGTTACGGGACGCTCGTTAGTAACCAAGAGACCCAGTACTTC. The chain is built from TRBV6-5 and TRBJ2-5; D tentatively fits TRBD1 or TRBD2 (5 bases each). Trimming stripped 2 bases from V and 0 bases from J, with 16 bases between. The CDR3 covers 17 residues. CDR1 is MNHEY and CDR2 is SVGAGI in the germline V gene.

This clonotype turned up a few times. The rearrangement links TRBV5-1 to TRBJ1-2; weak D call: TRBD1 (6 bases). CDR3 size: 15 residues. In germline, CDR1 is SGHRS, CDR2 YFSETQ. V was pared by 4 bases and J by 0 bases, with 13 bases between. The CDR3 region has the DNA TGCGCCAGCAGCCTAGGGACAACAGCTAACTATGGCTACACCTTC. Translated, it gives CASSLGTTANYGYTF.

This clonotype was observed once. The J gene is TRBJ1-1, the V gene TRBV6-1; weak D call: TRBD1 (5 bases). V was pared by 8 bases and J by 4 bases, with 20 bases between. The CDR3 runs 15 residues. Germline CDR1 reads MNHNS; CDR2 reads SASEGT. As DNA, the CDR3 is TGTGCCAGCGGCGTGGGTAGGGGTAGGGGCACTGAAGCTTTCTTT. Amino acids: CASGVGRGRGTEAFF.

The rearrangement links TRBV19 to TRBJ1-5; 9 nucleotides align to TRBD1. The CDR3 is 15 residues long. Germline assignment: CDR1 LNHDA and CDR2 SQIVND (reference sequence). V was pared by 4 bases and J by 3 bases, with 4 bases of the junction left unmatched. CDR3 in DNA: TGTGCCAGTAGTAAGGACAGGGGAATCAATCAGCCCCAGCATTTT. This translates into CASSKDRGINQPQHF.

This clonotype was detected only a few times. The rearrangement uses TRBV11-2 and TRBJ2-1; no clear D gene. Trimming stripped 4 bases from V and 0 bases from J, with 10 bases between. The CDR3 covers 15 residues. The germline V gene has CDR1 SGHAT and CDR2 FQNNGV. DNA of the CDR3: TGTGCCAGCAGCTCCCCGGCCAACTCCTACAATGAGCAGTTCTTC. It specifies CASSSPANSYNEQFF.

A remark on this clonotype: This may be a read error: a much more frequent sequence differs by one nucleotide. The J gene is TRBJ2-7, the V gene TRBV7-2, with 7 bases aligning to TRBD1. Germline lookup yields CDR1 SGHTA and CDR2 FQGNSA. The CDR3 consists of 14 residues. CDR3 amino acids: CASSLRDSAYERYF. CDR3 in DNA: TGTGCCAGCAGCCTACGGGACAGCGCCTACGAGCGGTACTTC.

The gene calls are TRBV20-1 and TRBJ1-1; D perhaps matches TRBD1 (6 bases). Germline values: CDR1 DFQATT, CDR2 SNEGSKA (reference sequence). This CDR3 has 13 residues. Trimming left V 2 bases short and J 7 bases short, with 14 bases between. CDR3 region: CSARSGGAGEAFF. CDR3 DNA sequence: TGCAGTGCTAGATCCGGGGGCGCAGGTGAAGCTTTCTTT.

This clonotype was found a few times. This chain uses TRBV12-3 or TRBV12-4 with TRBJ2-1; D is unclear. The CDR3 is made up of 15 amino acids. Trimming took 2 bases from V and 0 from J, leaving 8 bases between them. The CDR3 DNA follows: TGTGCCAGCAGTTTACCCAAGAGCTCCTACAATGAGCAGTTCTTC. Protein sequence: CASSLPKSSYNEQFF.

The table lists this clonotype with a few counts. The chain joins TRBV18 to TRBJ1-5, with D unresolved. Between the trimmed V and J ends, which lost 1 base and 0 bases, there was a span of 10 bases. This CDR3 has 16 amino acids. Per germline, CDR1 KGHSH and CDR2 LQKENI. This chain's CDR3 is CASSPQGLNSNQPQHF. CDR3 sequence (DNA): TGTGCCAGCTCACCACAAGGGCTCAATAGCAATCAGCCCCAGCATTTT.